This T cell receptor beta chain was identified in a study of blood T cell repertoires in COVID-19. Looking at the study overall: Specimens from acute and convalescent COVID-19 originated in the United States, Italy and Spain.

Generated by immunoSEQ multiplex PCR, the TCRdb table keeps only in-frame clones and is missing some. The sample lists about 170,000 clones, around two thirds occurring once. V lost 0 bases to trimming and J lost 6 bases, with 13 bases between them. In germline, CDR1 is KGHSH, CDR2 LQKENI. This CDR3 has 15 amino acids. Sequencing used peripheral blood. The receptor was derived from a woman at least 80 years old with acute or convalescent COVID-19. The V and J genes are TRBV18 and TRBJ2-3, with D tentatively TRBD2 (5 bases). CDR3: CASSPPSLAGDTQYF. For the CDR3, the DNA is TGTGCCAGCTCACCACCAAGTCTAGCAGGCGATACGCAGTATTTT.